A single sample gave rise to the 23 T cell receptor beta chains below, sequenced in a study of blood T cell repertoires in COVID-19. Clones were sequenced by immunoSEQ multiplex PCR, and TCRdb holds only the in-frame ones, with some missing. The sample comprises about 190,000 clones, 70% to 85% of which are singletons, and roughly 13% rests with the top ten. Sequencing was performed on peripheral blood. These receptors were taken from a man aged 45-65 years who had recovered from COVID-19.

The genes are TRBV19 and TRBJ1-1; maybe TRBD1 (5 bases). This CDR3 spans 17 amino acids. Germline CDR1 is LNHDA and CDR2 is SQIVND (reference sequence). Trimming removed 5 bases from V and 1 base from J, with 20 bases in between. CDR3 sequence: CASSAPPGLLRNTEAFF. CDR3 in DNA: TGTGCCAGTAGTGCCCCACCAGGGTTATTAAGGAACACTGAAGCTTTCTTT.

This clone was detected only a few times. The chain couples TRBV20-1 to TRBJ2-7, with TRBD1 identical over 7 bases. The CDR3 runs to 14 residues. CDR1 DFQATT and CDR2 SNEGSKA come from the germline V gene (reference sequence). Germline trimming cut 3 bases from V and 5 bases from J; bases unmatched to any gene: 10. The CDR3 is CSASPGQAFHEQYF. The CDR3, as DNA: TGCAGTGCTAGTCCAGGACAGGCCTTCCACGAGCAGTACTTC.

The rearrangement links TRBV7-2 to TRBJ2-3, with D maybe TRBD2 (6 bases). CDR3 length equals 15 residues. Germline V lookup: CDR1 SGHTA, CDR2 FQGNSA. V lost 1 base, J lost 3 bases, and 11 bases lay in between. The CDR3 here is CASSLGGTLTDTQYF. The CDR3 coding sequence is TGTGCCAGCAGCTTAGGCGGGACCCTAACAGATACGCAGTATTTT.

This clone was counted a few times. The rearrangement joins TRBV9 to TRBJ2-3; D unresolved. Germline V gene sequence: CDR1 SGDLS, CDR2 YYNGEE. V was clipped by 0 bases and J by 0 bases, with 8 bases between them. This CDR3 contains 15 residues. As DNA, the CDR3 is TGTGCCAGCAGCGTAGGCGGCGGAAGCACAGATACGCAGTATTTT. This codes for CASSVGGGSTDTQYF.

V and J are TRBV27 and TRBJ2-7, with TRBD1 matching 8 bases. CDR1 and CDR2 (germline): MNHEY, SMNVEV (reference sequence). V dropped 5 bases and J dropped 1; count of bases not matched to a gene: 7. There are 15 residues in the CDR3. CDR3: CASSMDGQGSYEQYF. CDR3 DNA sequence: TGTGCCAGCAGTATGGATGGACAGGGTTCCTACGAGCAGTACTTC.

This clone was picked up a small number of times. The CDR3 nucleotides read TGCAGTGCTAGAGGACAGTATGGCTACACCTTC. It translates to CSARGQYGYTF. The chain carries TRBV20-1 and TRBJ1-2, with a tentative D call TRBD1 (5 bases). Germline-derived CDR1 and CDR2 are DFQATT and SNEGSKA (reference sequence). CDR3 length: 11 residues. The V end was cut by 1 base, the J end by 5 bases, with 5 bases between.

The chain carries TRBV7-3 and TRBJ2-3; no reliable D call. The CDR3 runs 15 residues. V lost 6 bases to trimming and J lost 0 bases, with 13 bases between them. CDR1 and CDR2 from the germline V gene are SGHTA and FQGTGA. The CDR3 loop reads CASRGGETSTDTQYF. The CDR3 bases are TGTGCCAGCAGAGGCGGAGAAACTAGCACAGATACGCAGTATTTT.

The chain links TRBV2 to TRBJ1-5, with D possibly matching TRBD1 (6 bases). The CDR3 is made up of 14 amino acids. V was shortened by 4 bases and J by 3 bases, with 10 bases between the two germline ends. The germline V gene encodes CDR1 SNHLY and CDR2 FYNNEI. This CDR3 is CASSGQVTNQPQHF. The CDR3 DNA reads as TGTGCCAGCAGTGGACAGGTCACCAATCAGCCCCAGCATTTT.

The chain has TRBV7-3 and TRBJ2-7, with D possibly TRBD2 on 5 matching bases. V lost 6 bases and J lost 3, with 15 bases in between. From germline, CDR1 is SGHTA and CDR2 FQGTGA. The CDR3 totals 14 residues. The CDR3 DNA follows: TGTGCCAGCAGACAAGGGCCGGGGATCTACGAGCAGTACTTC. Encoded protein: CASRQGPGIYEQYF.

The V call is TRBV29-1, the J call TRBJ1-2, with 7 nucleotides matching TRBD1. Germline V CDR1 and CDR2: SQVTM, ANQGSEA. V shed 7 bases, J shed 3 bases, and the junction held 8 bases outside the gene matches. The CDR3 runs to 13 residues. CDR3 protein: CSASTGSYYGYTF. Here the CDR3 DNA reads TGCAGCGCTTCGACAGGGTCCTACTATGGCTACACCTTC. Full variable domain (rest looked up from reference TRBV29-1 and TRBJ1-2): SAVISQKPSRDICQRGTSLTIQCQVDSQVTMMFWYRQQPGQSLTLIATANQGSEATYESGFVIDKFPISRPNLTFSTLTVSNMSPEDSSIYLCSASTGSYYGYTFGSGTRLTVV.

This CDR3 reads CASSLTSGRGNEQFF. The CDR3 DNA reads as TGTGCCAGCAGCCTGACTAGCGGGAGGGGGAATGAGCAGTTCTTC. The J gene is TRBJ2-1, the V gene TRBV7-3, with 14 bases lining up with TRBD2. CDR3 length: 15 residues. The V and J ends lost 5 bases and 7 bases, in that order; junction bases with no gene match: 4. The germline V gene encodes CDR1 SGHTA and CDR2 FQGTGA.

The chain recombines TRBV2 with TRBJ2-1; 7 nucleotides line up with TRBD1. The CDR3 contains 13 residues. Trimming at V came to 5 bases and at J to 14 bases, leaving 12 bases not matched to a gene. The germline V gene encodes CDR1 SNHLY and CDR2 FYNNEI. CDR3 sequence: CASSRDRETVEFF. The CDR3 bases are TGTGCCAGCAGTAGGGACAGAGAAACCGTGGAGTTCTTC.

This sequence joins TRBV13 and TRBJ2-3; the match to TRBD2 covers 11 bases. V gave up 5 bases and J gave up 3 bases; unmatched junction bases: 4. This CDR3 comprises 15 residues. CDR1 and CDR2 (germline): PRHDT, FYEKMQ (reference sequence). CDR3 DNA sequence: TGTGCCAGCAGCGGCAGACTAGCGGGAACAGATACGCAGTATTTT. Encoded protein: CASSGRLAGTDTQYF.

A single count supports this clone. The chain links TRBV18 to TRBJ1-2; D gene ambiguous. This CDR3 has 16 residues. Trimming left V 3 bases short and J 2 bases short, with 16 bases between. CDR1 and CDR2 from the germline V gene are KGHSH and LQKENI. The chain's CDR3 is CASSPSEIHANYGYTF. The CDR3 nucleotides read TGTGCCAGCTCACCTTCGGAGATACACGCAAACTATGGCTACACCTTC.

The chain links TRBV19 to TRBJ2-7; D unclear. The CDR3 length is 13 residues. The germline gives CDR1 LNHDA, CDR2 SQIVND (reference sequence). V was clipped by 4 bases and J by 2 bases, with 9 bases between them. The CDR3 DNA reads TGTGCCAGTAGTAACGACTTCACCTACGAGCAGTACTTC. The encoded protein is CASSNDFTYEQYF.

V usage is TRBV5-1 and J usage is TRBJ1-3; possible D gene TRBD1, 6 bases. Germline V gene sequence: CDR1 SGHRS, CDR2 YFSETQ. V lost 4 bases and J lost 2, with 28 bases in between. The CDR3 consists of 20 residues. For the CDR3, the DNA is TGCGCCAGCAGCCTCACAAGCGGACAGTCTCTGGGACGGCCTGGAAACACCATATATTTT. Protein product: CASSLTSGQSLGRPGNTIYF. Based on the CDR3 plus reference TRBV5-1 and TRBJ1-3, the full variable domain is KAGVTQTPRYLIKTRGQQVTLSCSPISGHRSVSWYQQTPGQGLQFLFEYFSETQRNKGNFPGRFSGRQFSNSRSEMNVSTLELGDSALYLCASSLTSGQSLGRPGNTIYFGEGSWLTVV.

The chain has TRBV9 and TRBJ2-7; 8 bases are shared with TRBD1. CDR3 length: 14 residues. The germline V gene has CDR1 SGDLS and CDR2 YYNGEE. After removal of 2 bases from V and 3 bases from J, the junction contained 4 bases not matched to a gene. The CDR3 loop reads CASSVGQGGYEQYF. CDR3 DNA sequence: TGTGCCAGCAGCGTTGGACAGGGAGGCTACGAGCAGTACTTC.

The gene calls are TRBV19 and TRBJ2-3, with TRBD1 matching over 7 bases. Losses at the gene ends were 7 bases for V and 4 bases for J; bases not matched to a gene: 11. CDR3 length: 15 residues. CDR1 and CDR2 from the germline V gene are LNHDA and SQIVND (reference sequence). This CDR3 reads CASNSPGTASDTQYF. The CDR3, as DNA: TGTGCCAGTAATTCGCCCGGGACAGCTTCAGATACGCAGTATTTT.

Worth noting for this clone: Other DNA sequences of this sample code for an identical CDR3. The rearrangement joins TRBV5-4 to TRBJ2-2; 7 bases map to TRBD1. The CDR3 is 14 residues long. From germline, CDR1 is SGHNT and CDR2 YYREEE (reference sequence). V lost 4 bases to trimming and J lost 4 bases; unmatched junction nucleotides: 4. CDR3 sequence reads: CASSRDRVTGELFF. The CDR3 DNA reads TGTGCCAGCAGCCGGGACAGAGTCACCGGGGAGCTGTTTTTT.

This chain joins TRBV14 and TRBJ2-5; 8 bases align to TRBD2. The CDR3 is 17 amino acids. V trimming: 2 bases; J trimming: 5 bases; junction bases outside the gene matches: 13. Germline V gene data show CDR1 as SGHDN and CDR2 as FVKESK. The CDR3 loop reads CASSQSWTSQSEETQYF. The DNA of the CDR3 is TGTGCCAGCAGCCAAAGTTGGACTAGCCAAAGTGAGGAGACCCAGTACTTC.

This sequence joins TRBV10-3 and TRBJ2-7; TRBD2 aligns across 7 bases. Trimming at V came to 3 bases and at J to 3 bases, leaving 5 bases not matched to a gene. This CDR3 comprises 14 residues. CDR1 and CDR2 from the germline V gene are ENHRY and SYGVKD. The chain's CDR3 is CAISDPSGNYEQYF. The CDR3, as DNA: TGTGCCATCAGTGATCCTAGCGGCAACTACGAGCAGTACTTC.

The chain is built from TRBV18 and TRBJ2-5; TRBD1 aligns across 7 bases. V was pared by 3 bases and J by 1 base, with 8 bases of the junction left unmatched. The CDR3 consists of 16 residues. CDR1 is KGHSH, CDR2 LQKENI, per germline. This CDR3 reads CASSPSPDRTQETQYF. The CDR3 region has the DNA TGTGCCAGCTCACCTAGCCCGGACAGGACCCAAGAGACCCAGTACTTC.

J is TRBJ2-7 and V is TRBV11-2; tentative D call: TRBD2 (5 bases). CDR3 length equals 13 residues. V lost 0 bases and J 4 bases, leaving 7 bases between the germline ends. Germline lookup yields CDR1 SGHAT and CDR2 FQNNGV. This CDR3 reads CASSLDRRYEQYF. The CDR3 bases are TGTGCCAGCAGCTTAGACAGGAGGTACGAGCAGTACTTC.